The 27 T cell receptor beta chains given below trace back to one sample, sequenced in a study of T cell changes during pregnancy in multiple sclerosis (dated by TCRdb to 2018 to 2020). The protocol used for the library was the immunoSEQ multiplex PCR assay. TCRdb provides this immuneACCESS table in a form limited to in-frame rearrangements. Some clones are lacking; in checked studies, under half of them reflect an unresolved V gene, and why the rest are absent is not known. For this sample there are 57,000 or so clones; 90% appear just once. The ten largest clones add up to approximately 6.5% of the sample. The sample consisted of peripheral blood, taken in the third trimester of pregnancy. Every receptor here comes from a female donor in good health, enrolled as a control in a pregnancy study.

The chain combines TRBV27 with TRBJ1-1, with D hard to call. Germline values: CDR1 MNHEY, CDR2 SMNVEV (reference sequence). This CDR3 spans 12 amino acids. Between the trimmed V and J ends, which lost 6 bases and 11 bases, there was a span of 16 bases. The CDR3 sequence: CASRSVGSGAFF. Written as DNA, the CDR3 is TGTGCCAGCAGATCCGTTGGTTCGGGTGCTTTCTTT.

The chain joins TRBV7-2 to TRBJ2-7; 10 bases map to TRBD2. CDR1 is SGHTA, CDR2 FQGNSA, per germline. The CDR3 spans 15 residues. The V segment lost 3 bases and the J segment 0 bases; nucleotides outside the gene matches: 2. CDR3 in amino acids: CASSFGLADSYEQYF. The CDR3 nucleotides are TGTGCCAGCAGCTTCGGACTAGCGGACTCCTACGAGCAGTACTTC. The full variable domain, completed using reference TRBV7-2 and TRBJ2-7, is GAGVSQSPSNKVTEKGKDVELRCDPISGHTALYWYRQSLGQGLEFLIYFQGNSAPDKSGLPSDRFSAERTGGSVSTLTIQRTQQEDSAVYLCASSFGLADSYEQYFGPGTRLTVT.

V gene TRBV7-2 combines with J gene TRBJ2-5; 7 nucleotides match TRBD2. Trimming removed 4 bases from V and 7 bases from J; junction bases left unmatched: 6. CDR3 length equals 13 residues. The germline CDR1 and CDR2 sequences are SGHTA and FQGNSA. As DNA, the CDR3 is TGTGCCAGCAGCTACGGGACGGGGGGGACCCAGTACTTC. Encoded protein: CASSYGTGGTQYF.

CDR3 sequence: CASSRMGLAGGPKNIQYF. The CDR3 DNA is TGTGCCAGCAGCCGGATGGGACTAGCGGGAGGTCCCAAAAACATTCAGTACTTC. The chain carries TRBV14 and TRBJ2-4; 15 bases line up with TRBD2. The CDR3 loop spans 18 amino acids. Germline V CDR1 and CDR2: SGHDN, FVKESK. V dropped 4 bases and J dropped 2; count of bases not matched to a gene: 6.

The rearrangement links TRBV9 to TRBJ2-1, with TRBD2 matching over 7 bases. The ends lost 3 bases at V and 1 base at J; junction bases unmatched: 4. The germline gives CDR1 SGDLS, CDR2 YYNGEE. The CDR3 is 15 residues long. The CDR3 sequence is CASSGTGGSYNEQFF. The CDR3 coding sequence is TGTGCCAGCAGCGGGACGGGAGGTTCCTACAATGAGCAGTTCTTC.

The chain couples TRBV19 to TRBJ1-2; TRBD1 agrees at 8 bases. Germline V gene sequence: CDR1 LNHDA, CDR2 SQIVND (reference sequence). J was trimmed by 4 bases and V by 1 base; bases with no gene match: 5. There are 15 residues in the CDR3. Here the CDR3 reads CASSIGGQGVYGYTF. The CDR3 bases are TGTGCCAGTAGTATAGGAGGACAGGGCGTCTATGGCTACACCTTC.

The chain carries TRBV5-1 and TRBJ2-3; possible D gene TRBD2, 5 bases. CDR1 and CDR2 from the germline V gene are SGHRS and YFSETQ. V was cut by 4 bases and J by 1 base, with 16 bases left in between. The CDR3 runs to 16 residues. The CDR3 DNA sequence: TGCGCCAGCAGCCCCGGGTTAATCGGGGGCACAGATACGCAGTATTTT. Translation: CASSPGLIGGTDTQYF. The complete variable domain, with remaining parts taken from reference TRBV5-1 and TRBJ2-3, reads KAGVTQTPRYLIKTRGQQVTLSCSPISGHRSVSWYQQTPGQGLQFLFEYFSETQRNKGNFPGRFSGRQFSNSRSEMNVSTLELGDSALYLCASSPGLIGGTDTQYFGPGTRLTVL.

V is TRBV11-2 and J is TRBJ2-7; D remains ambiguous. CDR1 is SGHAT and CDR2 is FQNNGV in the germline V gene. V shed 2 bases and J shed 3 bases, with 2 bases lying between them. The CDR3 sequence is 11 residues long. CDR3 in amino acids: CASSLYYEQYF. In DNA, the CDR3 is TGTGCCAGCAGCTTATACTACGAGCAGTACTTC.

The J gene is TRBJ2-1, the V gene TRBV30; D gene unclear. V shed 0 bases and J shed 5 bases, with 8 bases lying between them. Germline lookup yields CDR1 GTSNPN and CDR2 SVGIG (reference sequence). The CDR3 is made up of 13 amino acids. The CDR3 reads CAWSVGRNNEQFF. The CDR3 coding sequence is TGTGCCTGGAGTGTAGGCAGGAACAATGAGCAGTTCTTC. The full variable domain, rest sourced from reference TRBV30 and TRBJ2-1, is SQTIHQWPATLVQPVGSPLSLECTVEGTSNPNLYWYRQAAGRGLQLLFYSVGIGQISSEVPQNLSASRPQDRQFILSSKKLLLSDSGFYLCAWSVGRNNEQFFGPGTRLTVL.

The chain recombines TRBV29-1 with TRBJ1-4, with D perhaps matching TRBD1 (5 bases). CDR3 length: 14 amino acids. The V gene's germline CDR1 is SQVTM and CDR2 ANQGSEA. V was clipped by 5 bases and J by 10 bases, with 20 bases between them. CDR3 coding DNA: TGCAGCGTTAAATTATCAGGGTTAGGTGGAAAACTGTTTTTT. Its translation: CSVKLSGLGGKLFF.

The chain has TRBV19 and TRBJ1-3, with TRBD1 matching 10 bases. There are 15 residues in the CDR3. The trim removed 5 bases at V and 3 bases at J, leaving 4 bases unmatched. CDR1 is LNHDA, CDR2 SQIVND, per germline (reference sequence). CDR3 residues: CASSPRDRGGNTIYF. The CDR3 nucleotides are TGTGCCAGTAGTCCCCGGGACAGGGGTGGAAACACCATATATTTT.

This chain joins TRBV11-1 and TRBJ2-7; D is ambiguous. Germline CDR1 reads SGHAT; CDR2 reads FQDESV (reference sequence). The CDR3 totals 12 residues. V was clipped by 8 bases and J by 2 bases, with 10 bases between them. The CDR3 nucleotides are TGTGCCAGCTCTCGGGTGACCTACGAGCAGTACTTC. Its translation: CASSRVTYEQYF.

In its sample, this clone was seen once. The gene calls are TRBV19 and TRBJ2-7; D not resolved. The length of the CDR3 is 16 residues. CDR1 is LNHDA, CDR2 SQIVND, per germline (reference sequence). The V end lost 0 bases, the J end lost 3 bases, and 15 bases lay between the germline ends. CDR3 loop: CASSIDQRRSDYEQYF. The DNA for the CDR3 is TGTGCCAGTAGTATAGATCAACGGCGGAGTGACTACGAGCAGTACTTC.

This rearrangement joins TRBV29-1 to TRBJ1-2; TRBD1 is a possible D gene (5 bases). Trimming stripped 7 bases from V and 3 bases from J, with 15 bases between. The CDR3 spans 13 residues. The germline CDR1 and CDR2 sequences are SQVTM and ANQGSEA. The CDR3 sequence is CSGDLGMDYGYTF. As DNA, the CDR3 is TGCAGCGGGGACTTGGGGATGGACTATGGCTACACCTTC.

V and J are TRBV5-1 and TRBJ2-1, with D tentatively TRBD2 (6 bases). Trimming cost V 0 bases and J 4 bases, with 8 bases left between them. CDR1 and CDR2 (germline): SGHRS, YFSETQ. This CDR3 has 14 residues. CDR3 protein: CASSLEGTYNEQFF. The CDR3 nucleotides are TGCGCCAGCAGCTTGGAAGGGACTTACAATGAGCAGTTCTTC.

The chain couples TRBV7-2 to TRBJ2-5, with TRBD1 as a possible D gene (5 bases). Looked up from germline, CDR1 is SGHTA and CDR2 is FQGNSA. V was trimmed by 5 bases and J by 9 bases, leaving 10 bases between them. The CDR3 runs to 11 residues. The DNA for the CDR3 is TGTGCCAGCAGCCCGACCAGGGCCCAGTACTTC. This translates into CASSPTRAQYF.

The chain joins TRBV4-1 to TRBJ1-1; weak D call: TRBD1 (5 bases). This CDR3 has 14 amino acids. CDR1 is MGHRA and CDR2 is YSYEKL in the germline V gene. V lost 0 bases, J lost 5 bases, and 10 bases lay in between. This CDR3 reads CASSQESGITEAFF. In nucleotides, the CDR3 is TGCGCCAGCAGCCAAGAATCAGGGATTACTGAAGCTTTCTTT.

A note on this clone: The sample has other DNA sequences that encode this CDR3 too. The V and J genes are TRBV5-1 and TRBJ1-6; D is ambiguous. Deletions cut 4 bases from V and 7 bases from J, with 18 bases between. Germline V gives CDR1 SGHRS, CDR2 YFSETQ. The CDR3 runs 16 residues. CDR3 residues: CASSLGGGLGNSPLHF. CDR3 nucleotide sequence: TGCGCCAGCAGCCTTGGAGGAGGTCTTGGCAATTCACCCCTCCACTTT.

This sequence joins TRBV27 and TRBJ1-1; D perhaps matches TRBD1 (6 bases). This CDR3 is 12 amino acids long. Germline V CDR1 and CDR2: MNHEY, SMNVEV (reference sequence). The V end was cut by 6 bases, the J end by 5 bases, with 10 bases between. CDR3 loop: CASRQGGTEAFF. The CDR3 DNA is TGTGCCAGCAGACAGGGTGGGACTGAAGCTTTCTTT.

The V gene is TRBV29-1, the J gene TRBJ1-1, with TRBD1 matching over 7 bases. The germline V gene encodes CDR1 SQVTM and CDR2 ANQGSEA. This CDR3 has 14 residues. The V segment lost 4 bases and the J segment 0 bases; nucleotides outside the gene matches: 5. CDR3 DNA: TGCAGCGTTGGAAAAGGGGGCTTGAACACTGAAGCTTTCTTT. As protein: CSVGKGGLNTEAFF.

The chain has TRBV30 and TRBJ1-2, with TRBD1 matching 7 bases. The germline CDR1 and CDR2 sequences are GTSNPN and SVGIG (reference sequence). V lost 2 bases and J lost 2; bases outside the gene matches: 5. The CDR3 sequence is 14 residues long. CDR3 in amino acids: CAWSPPGQNYGYTF. The CDR3 bases are TGTGCCTGGAGTCCTCCGGGACAGAACTATGGCTACACCTTC.

Of note for this clone: The same CDR3 arises from other DNA sequences in this sample as well. CDR3 residues: CAWTRPWAGEREQFF. The CDR3 DNA reads TGTGCCTGGACTAGGCCTTGGGCGGGAGAAAGAGAGCAGTTCTTC. The chain has TRBV30 and TRBJ2-1, with 7 bases identical to TRBD2. Germline V gene data show CDR1 as GTSNPN and CDR2 as SVGIG (reference sequence). Unmatched junction bases numbered 16, after V lost 4 bases and J lost 10 bases. The CDR3 is 15 amino acids.

The CDR3 spells CASSFSYVGGQPQHF. The CDR3 region has the DNA TGTGCCAGCAGTTTCTCTTACGTGGGGGGGCAGCCCCAGCATTTT. The chain is built from TRBV27 and TRBJ1-5; D possibly corresponds to TRBD1 (5 bases). The germline V and J ends were trimmed by 3 bases and 7 bases, with 16 bases remaining between them. CDR1 is MNHEY and CDR2 is SMNVEV in the germline V gene (reference sequence). The CDR3 contains 15 residues.

The chain employs TRBV2 and TRBJ1-1; 9 positions match TRBD1. The CDR3 has 15 amino acids. CDR1 and CDR2 (germline): SNHLY, FYNNEI. V shed 6 bases and J 4 bases; nucleotides not matched to a gene: 9. This chain's CDR3 is CASSLGQGGGTEAFF. The CDR3 DNA follows: TGTGCCAGCAGCCTGGGACAGGGCGGGGGCACTGAAGCTTTCTTT.

The V call is TRBV18, the J call TRBJ1-5, with 7 bases that match TRBD1. This CDR3 region has 15 residues. Germline V gene sequence: CDR1 KGHSH, CDR2 LQKENI. V was clipped by 4 bases and J by 5 bases; unmatched bases: 8. CDR3 sequence (DNA): TGTGCCAGCTCACTTCTAGGGGGCGCAGATCAGCCCCAGCATTTT. Its protein is CASSLLGGADQPQHF.

The rearrangement links TRBV5-8 to TRBJ1-4; perhaps TRBD1 as D (6 bases). V lost 0 bases, J lost 4 bases, and 10 bases lay in between. The CDR3 loop spans 15 amino acids. CDR1 is SGHTS, CDR2 YDEGEE, per germline. CDR3 loop: CASSLGAGVNEKLFF. The CDR3 DNA reads as TGTGCCAGCAGCTTGGGGGCAGGGGTTAATGAAAAACTGTTTTTT.

This clone occurred once. The chain couples TRBV11-2 to TRBJ1-4; 8 bases are shared with TRBD1. Germline CDR1 is SGHAT and CDR2 is FQNNGV. With 1 base clipped from V and 5 bases from J, the junction kept 6 bases outside the gene matches. The length of the CDR3 is 16 residues. This CDR3 reads CASSLAPTGVNEKLFF. The CDR3 DNA reads as TGTGCCAGCAGCTTAGCCCCGACAGGGGTAAATGAAAAACTGTTTTTT.